This is a list of T cell receptor beta chains from one sample in a study of cytomegalovirus exposure and HLA in healthy donors. Clones were sequenced by immunoSEQ multiplex PCR, and TCRdb holds only the in-frame ones, with some missing. The sample has about 200,000 clones; about four fifths are singletons. Sequences were obtained from PBMCs. These receptors all come from a girl aged 10-17 years in good health and CMV-seropositive. Both conserved end residues are part of each CDR3. A D gene is named only where the DNA matches it firmly. Not every row has a clone size; where given, it reads once, few, many or a size class.

length,V,D,J,size,CDR3,DNA
17,TRBV21-1,-,TRBJ1-1,-,CASSKGDRENMNTEAFF,TGTGCCAGCAGCAAGGGGGACAGGGAAAACATGAACACTGAAGCTTTCTTT
13,TRBV29-1,-,TRBJ1-1,-,CSVRGQTNTEAFF,TGCAGCGTTAGAGGACAGACGAACACTGAAGCTTTCTTT
18,TRBV2,TRBD2,TRBJ2-4,few,CASRPEVAGGSAKNIQYF,TGTGCCAGCAGACCCGAAGTAGCGGGGGGCTCAGCCAAAAACATTCAGTACTTC
18,TRBV27,TRBD1,TRBJ1-5,-,CASSLRRGQGTSNQPQHF,TGTGCCAGCAGTTTACGCCGAGGACAGGGAACCAGCAATCAGCCCCAGCATTTT
15,TRBV7-2,TRBD1,TRBJ1-1,-,CASSSLTGANTEAFF,TGTGCCAGCAGCTCCCTCACAGGGGCCAACACTGAAGCTTTCTTT
14,TRBV7-9,TRBD1,TRBJ2-7,few,CASSFGTEAYEQYF,TGTGCCAGCAGCTTTGGGACAGAGGCCTACGAGCAGTACTTC
16,TRBV7-9,-,TRBJ2-4,-,CASSLSTVLAKNIQYF,TGTGCCAGCAGCCTCTCGACAGTATTAGCCAAAAACATTCAGTACTTC
16,TRBV6-5,TRBD2,TRBJ2-3,-,CASSYSPTSGADTQYF,TGTGCCAGCAGTTACTCACCGACTAGCGGAGCAGATACGCAGTATTTT
14,TRBV10-3,-,TRBJ1-2,-,CAISEQGENYGYTF,TGTGCCATCAGTGAACAGGGAGAGAACTATGGCTACACCTTC
17,TRBV4-2,-,TRBJ2-1,-,CASSQETFLTQYNEQFF,TGTGCCAGCAGCCAAGAGACTTTTTTGACCCAATACAATGAGCAGTTCTTC
14,TRBV27,-,TRBJ1-4,-,CASSLWGPNEKLFF,TGTGCCAGCAGTTTGTGGGGGCCTAATGAAAAACTGTTTTTT
14,TRBV29-1,-,TRBJ1-1,-,CSVRASGMNTEAFF,TGCAGCGTTCGGGCCTCAGGGATGAACACTGAAGCTTTCTTT
11,TRBV11-2,-,TRBJ2-7,-,CASSPAYEQYF,TGTGCCAGCAGCCCCGCGTACGAGCAGTACTTC
15,TRBV11-2,TRBD1,TRBJ1-1,once,CASSSPQGARTEAFF,TGTGCCAGCAGCTCCCCGCAGGGGGCGCGGACTGAAGCTTTCTTT
17,TRBV6-1,TRBD1,TRBJ2-3,-,CASSEHRDRPRTDTQYF,TGTGCCAGCAGTGAACATCGGGACAGACCACGCACAGATACGCAGTATTTT